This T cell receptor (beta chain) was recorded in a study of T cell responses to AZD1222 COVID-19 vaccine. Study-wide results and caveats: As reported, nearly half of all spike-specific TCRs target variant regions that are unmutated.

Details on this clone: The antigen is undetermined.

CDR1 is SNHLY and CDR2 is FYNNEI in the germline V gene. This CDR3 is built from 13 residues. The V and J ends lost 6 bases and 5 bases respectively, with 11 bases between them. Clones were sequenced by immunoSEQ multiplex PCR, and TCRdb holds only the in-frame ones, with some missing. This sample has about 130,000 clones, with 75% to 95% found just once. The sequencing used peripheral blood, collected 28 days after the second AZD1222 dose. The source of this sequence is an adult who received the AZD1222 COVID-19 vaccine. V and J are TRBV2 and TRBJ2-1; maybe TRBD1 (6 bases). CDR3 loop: CASRWDINNEQFF. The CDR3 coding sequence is TGTGCCAGCAGATGGGACATAAACAATGAGCAGTTCTTC.